The rows below give T cell receptor beta chains drawn from one sample of a study of T cell responses to AZD1222 COVID-19 vaccine. Profiled with immunoSEQ multiplex PCR; TCRdb holds only in-frame clones, not every one. Altogether approximately 170,000 clones are present, 80% to 90% being singletons, with the ten largest covering 6.9%. Material: peripheral blood, obtained on day 0 of AZD1222 vaccination. Every receptor here comes from an adult in good health. CDR3s include the opening cysteine and the closing phenylalanine or tryptophan. D genes are given only for firm matches. Size values are once, few and many counts, or a class for expanded clones, and some rows have none.

j_gene: TRBJ1-3
v_gene: TRBV10-3
d_gene: -
abundance: -
CDR3nt: TGTGCCATCAGTGAGCAAGGCCGGAGGGACCTAGGAAACACCATATATTTT
CDR3aa: CAISEQGRRDLGNTIYF

j_gene: TRBJ2-1
v_gene: TRBV3-1/TRBV3-2
d_gene: TRBD2
abundance: -
CDR3nt: TGTGCCAGCAGCCAAACTAGCGGGGGGGCCTCTTTCTCCGCGCGCAATGAGCAGTTCTTC
CDR3aa: CASSQTSGGASFSARNEQFF

j_gene: TRBJ2-5
v_gene: TRBV7-3
d_gene: TRBD1
abundance: -
CDR3nt: TGTGCCAGCGCCAGGGGGAATGGTGAGACCCAGTACTTC
CDR3aa: CASARGNGETQYF

j_gene: TRBJ2-1
v_gene: TRBV12-3/TRBV12-4
d_gene: -
abundance: once
CDR3nt: TGTGCCAGCAGCTTAAGGCCCGTGGATGAGCAGTTCTTC
CDR3aa: CASSLRPVDEQFF

j_gene: TRBJ1-5
v_gene: TRBV25-1
d_gene: TRBD1
abundance: -
CDR3nt: TGTGCCAGCAGCGGACAGGGGAATCAGCCCCAGCATTTT
CDR3aa: CASSGQGNQPQHF

j_gene: TRBJ1-6
v_gene: TRBV30
d_gene: -
abundance: -
CDR3nt: TGTGCCAGCGCTCAGGGGCGTAATTCACCCCTCCACTTT
CDR3aa: CASAQGRNSPLHF

j_gene: TRBJ2-2
v_gene: TRBV19
d_gene: -
abundance: -
CDR3nt: TGTGCCAGTAGTATCCGACGCGGGGAGCTGTTTTTT
CDR3aa: CASSIRRGELFF

j_gene: TRBJ2-1
v_gene: TRBV4-3
d_gene: TRBD2
abundance: -
CDR3nt: TGCGCCAGCAGCCCGGGACTAGCGGCCTCATTATACAATGAGCAGTTCTTC
CDR3aa: CASSPGLAASLYNEQFF

j_gene: TRBJ1-3
v_gene: TRBV4-3
d_gene: -
abundance: few
CDR3nt: TGCGCCAGCAGCCAAGAGGTCGGGGGCTCTGGAAACACCATATATTTT
CDR3aa: CASSQEVGGSGNTIYF

j_gene: TRBJ1-6
v_gene: TRBV19
d_gene: TRBD1
abundance: -
CDR3nt: TGTGCCAGTAGTATTGGTCCGGGACAGCTAAATTCACCCCTCCACTTT
CDR3aa: CASSIGPGQLNSPLHF

j_gene: TRBJ2-5
v_gene: TRBV6-5
d_gene: -
abundance: -
CDR3nt: TGTGCCAGCAGGGTTTGGGAGACCCAGTACTTC
CDR3aa: CASRVWETQYF

j_gene: TRBJ2-3
v_gene: TRBV7-2
d_gene: -
abundance: -
CDR3nt: TGTGCCAGCAGCTTAGCTGGCAGCACAGATACGCAGTATTTT
CDR3aa: CASSLAGSTDTQYF

j_gene: TRBJ1-1
v_gene: TRBV10-3
d_gene: TRBD1
abundance: -
CDR3nt: TGTGCCATTCGACAGGGGGCTGATGAAGCTTTCTTT
CDR3aa: CAIRQGADEAFF

j_gene: TRBJ2-1
v_gene: TRBV4-1
d_gene: -
abundance: -
CDR3nt: TGCGCCAGCAGCCAAGTGGGGAACAATGAGCAGTTCTTC
CDR3aa: CASSQVGNNEQFF

j_gene: TRBJ2-7
v_gene: TRBV12-3/TRBV12-4
d_gene: -
abundance: -
CDR3nt: TGTGCCAGCAGTCGCCTTAGGGCACACGAGCAGTACTTC
CDR3aa: CASSRLRAHEQYF

j_gene: TRBJ1-6
v_gene: TRBV19
d_gene: TRBD1
abundance: -
CDR3nt: TGTGCCAGTAACATCGACCCGGGACAGGGTTACATCCGGGGTTCACCCCTCCACTTT
CDR3aa: CASNIDPGQGYIRGSPLHF

j_gene: TRBJ1-1
v_gene: TRBV19
d_gene: TRBD1
abundance: -
CDR3nt: TGTGCCAGTAGTACGACAGGGGTATCCACTGAAGCTTTCTTT
CDR3aa: CASSTTGVSTEAFF

j_gene: TRBJ2-1
v_gene: TRBV7-9
d_gene: TRBD1
abundance: -
CDR3nt: TGTGCCAGCATCGACAGGGCCCACAATGAGCAGTTCTTC
CDR3aa: CASIDRAHNEQFF

j_gene: TRBJ2-1
v_gene: TRBV19
d_gene: TRBD2
abundance: -
CDR3nt: TGTGCCAGCCGCCGGGACTACCCCTACAATGAGCAGTTCTTC
CDR3aa: CASRRDYPYNEQFF

j_gene: TRBJ2-5
v_gene: TRBV18
d_gene: -
abundance: once
CDR3nt: TGTGCCAGCTCACCATCAATCCAAGAGACCCAGTACTTC
CDR3aa: CASSPSIQETQYF

j_gene: TRBJ2-1
v_gene: TRBV6-2/TRBV6-3
d_gene: -
abundance: -
CDR3nt: TGTGCCAGCAGTTACTACAATTACAATGAGCAGTTCTTC
CDR3aa: CASSYYNYNEQFF

j_gene: TRBJ1-4
v_gene: TRBV18
d_gene: TRBD1
abundance: -
CDR3nt: TGTGCCAGCTCACCACCGAATCAGGGGGGTCACAATGAAAAACTGTTTTTT
CDR3aa: CASSPPNQGGHNEKLFF

j_gene: TRBJ2-2
v_gene: TRBV6-2/TRBV6-3
d_gene: -
abundance: -
CDR3nt: TGTGCCAGCAGTTACGACATGTACAGGGTCACCGGGGAGCTGTTTTTT
CDR3aa: CASSYDMYRVTGELFF

j_gene: TRBJ1-2
v_gene: TRBV4-2
d_gene: -
abundance: -
CDR3nt: TGTGCCAGCAGCCAAGACTTTATGGGGGCGGGCTATGGCTACACCTTC
CDR3aa: CASSQDFMGAGYGYTF

j_gene: TRBJ2-2
v_gene: TRBV24-1
d_gene: TRBD1
abundance: -
CDR3nt: TGTGCCACCAGTGGGACAGGGGAGACCGGGGAGCTGTTTTTT
CDR3aa: CATSGTGETGELFF

j_gene: TRBJ1-4
v_gene: TRBV9
d_gene: TRBD1
abundance: -
CDR3nt: TGTGCCAGCAGCGTAGGTGTTAGGGGAACTGGGGCCGGGACAGTCTCTGAAAAACTGTTTTTT
CDR3aa: CASSVGVRGTGAGTVSEKLFF

j_gene: TRBJ2-2
v_gene: TRBV7-8
d_gene: -
abundance: -
CDR3nt: TGTGCCAGCAGCCCCCAGACGAGGAACACCGGGGAGCTGTTTTTT
CDR3aa: CASSPQTRNTGELFF

j_gene: TRBJ2-5
v_gene: TRBV7-6
d_gene: TRBD2
abundance: -
CDR3nt: TGTGCCAGCAGCCATGCCGGGACTACTGAGACCCAGTACTTC
CDR3aa: CASSHAGTTETQYF

j_gene: TRBJ2-7
v_gene: TRBV12-3/TRBV12-4
d_gene: -
abundance: -
CDR3nt: TGTGCCAGCAGTAGGGGACCTGCCTACGAGCAGTACTTC
CDR3aa: CASSRGPAYEQYF

j_gene: TRBJ1-4
v_gene: TRBV2
d_gene: -
abundance: once
CDR3nt: TGTGCCAGCAGTGAAGCGGGGGCAACTAATGAAAAACTGTTTTTT
CDR3aa: CASSEAGATNEKLFF

j_gene: TRBJ2-7
v_gene: TRBV5-4
d_gene: TRBD1
abundance: -
CDR3nt: TGTGCCAGCAGCTTCGGGGACAGGGTCCACGAGCAGTACTTC
CDR3aa: CASSFGDRVHEQYF

j_gene: TRBJ2-2
v_gene: TRBV3-1/TRBV3-2
d_gene: -
abundance: once
CDR3nt: TGTGCCAGCAGCCAAGGGGGGACCAACACCGGGGAGCTGTTTTTT
CDR3aa: CASSQGGTNTGELFF

j_gene: TRBJ2-5
v_gene: TRBV6-5
d_gene: TRBD2
abundance: -
CDR3nt: TGTGCCAGCAGTTTTCGCGGGGGAGACCAAGAGACCCAGTACTTC
CDR3aa: CASSFRGGDQETQYF

j_gene: TRBJ1-2
v_gene: TRBV28
d_gene: TRBD1
abundance: few
CDR3nt: TGTGCCACAGTACGACAGGGACAGAACTATGGCTACACCTTC
CDR3aa: CATVRQGQNYGYTF

j_gene: TRBJ2-1
v_gene: TRBV4-3
d_gene: -
abundance: -
CDR3nt: TGCGCCAGCAGCCCAAGGGCGGCCGAGGTCTCCTACAATGAGCAGTTCTTC
CDR3aa: CASSPRAAEVSYNEQFF

j_gene: TRBJ1-3
v_gene: TRBV5-5
d_gene: -
abundance: -
CDR3nt: TGTGCCAGCAGCCTACAATACACCATATATTTT
CDR3aa: CASSLQYTIYF

j_gene: TRBJ2-5
v_gene: TRBV19
d_gene: TRBD2
abundance: -
CDR3nt: TGTGCCAGTAGTGTGCCGGGAGGTGGGGAGACCCAGTACTTC
CDR3aa: CASSVPGGGETQYF